One and the same sample provided the 30 T cell receptor beta chains below, sequenced in a study of cytomegalovirus exposure and HLA in healthy donors. PCR employed 60 Vbeta and 13 Jbeta primers. Sequenced by immunoSEQ multiplex PCR; TCRdb stores in-frame clones only, minus some. The repertoire holds 150,000 to 200,000 clones, with around 86% as singletons. The sequencing input was PBMCs. These receptors were collected from a woman between 18 and 29 years old in good health and CMV-seronegative.

This chain connects TRBV4-1 to TRBJ1-1; the D gene is possibly TRBD1 (5 bases). Trimming cost V 2 bases and J 1 base, with 11 bases left between them. This CDR3 contains 15 residues. Germline V gives CDR1 MGHRA, CDR2 YSYEKL. The CDR3 reads CASSQRGSSNTEAFF. As DNA, the CDR3 is TGCGCCAGCAGCCAAAGGGGTTCATCGAACACTGAAGCTTTCTTT.

The V call is TRBV9, the J call TRBJ2-1, with 7 bases fitting TRBD2. From germline, CDR1 is SGDLS and CDR2 YYNGEE. V lost 3 bases to trimming and J lost 15 bases; unmatched junction nucleotides: 24. CDR3 length: 17 residues. The CDR3 protein is CASSALDEEVAGHKRFF. As DNA, the CDR3 is TGTGCCAGCAGCGCACTAGACGAGGAGGTAGCGGGCCATAAGCGGTTCTTC.

V gene TRBV7-6 combines with J gene TRBJ1-2, with 9 bases that match TRBD1. From germline, CDR1 is SGHVS and CDR2 FNYEAQ. The CDR3 is made up of 15 amino acids. Losses at the gene ends were 3 bases for V and 6 bases for J; bases not matched to a gene: 8. CDR3: CASSLAPGQGNGYTF. The CDR3 nucleotides are TGTGCCAGCAGCTTGGCTCCGGGACAGGGAAATGGCTACACCTTC.

The J gene is TRBJ2-3, the V gene TRBV13; 9 bases fit TRBD2. This CDR3 has 16 amino acids. Germline values: CDR1 PRHDT, CDR2 FYEKMQ (reference sequence). V lost 3 bases and J lost 6; bases outside the gene matches: 10. The CDR3 DNA reads as TGTGCCAGCAGCTTTAGGGGGCTGCGGGAGGGGGATACGCAGTATTTT. Translation: CASSFRGLREGDTQYF.

The V gene is TRBV29-1, the J gene TRBJ1-2; 12 bases match TRBD1. CDR1 and CDR2 (germline): SQVTM, ANQGSEA. The CDR3 is 17 residues long. The V and J ends lost 5 bases and 7 bases, in that order; junction bases with no gene match: 17. The CDR3 DNA is TGCAGCGTTTTCAGCGGGACAGGGGGCCCCTCTTGGCTTGGCTACACCTTC. Translation: CSVFSGTGGPSWLGYTF.

Remarks on this clone: One end of the junction varies from germline; a read error may be responsible. The chain recombines TRBV27 with TRBJ2-3; TRBD2 matches at 9 bases. The CDR3 runs 15 residues. CDR1 is MNHEY, CDR2 SMNVEV, per germline (reference sequence). The CDR3 reads CASTLAGAGTDTQYF. CDR3 coding DNA: TGTGCCAGCACTTTAGCGGGGGCCGGCACAGATACGCAGTATTTT.

The genes are TRBV28 and TRBJ2-7, with 9 bases that match TRBD2. This CDR3 is built from 13 residues. Germline lookup yields CDR1 MDHEN and CDR2 SYDVKM. Germline trimming cut 6 bases from V and 3 bases from J; bases unmatched to any gene: 3. CDR3: CASRRGGVYEQYF. The CDR3 DNA reads as TGTGCCAGCAGGCGGGGGGGGGTCTACGAGCAGTACTTC.

CDR3 residues: CASRGQGPGAEAFF. CDR3 in DNA: TGTGCCAGCAGGGGACAGGGACCAGGGGCTGAAGCTTTCTTT. The chain recombines TRBV2 with TRBJ1-1, with 9 bases aligning to TRBD1. CDR3 length equals 14 residues. Germline CDR1 SNHLY, CDR2 FYNNEI. V shed 6 bases and J 6 bases; nucleotides not matched to a gene: 8.

The chain couples TRBV7-2 to TRBJ2-3, with a possible D match to TRBD2 (6 bases). Germline V lookup: CDR1 SGHTA, CDR2 FQGNSA. The CDR3 spans 15 residues. V dropped 5 bases and J dropped 5 bases, with 17 bases sitting between them. The CDR3 region has the DNA TGTGCCAGCAGCCCGAGCCGGGAGTCGGTAGATACGCAGTATTTT. This codes for CASSPSRESVDTQYF. Combining the CDR3 with reference TRBV7-2 and TRBJ2-3 gives the whole variable domain GAGVSQSPSNKVTEKGKDVELRCDPISGHTALYWYRQSLGQGLEFLIYFQGNSAPDKSGLPSDRFSAERTGGSVSTLTIQRTQQEDSAVYLCASSPSRESVDTQYFGPGTRLTVL.

The genes are TRBV5-5 and TRBJ1-1, with no clear D. The CDR3 totals 15 residues. The V gene lost 2 bases and the J gene lost 0 bases, with 11 bases spanning the gap. CDR1 is SGHKS and CDR2 is YYEKEE in the germline V gene (reference sequence). The CDR3 here is CASSFISSMNTEAFF. In DNA, the CDR3 is TGTGCCAGCAGCTTTATCAGTTCAATGAACACTGAAGCTTTCTTT.

The chain links TRBV2 to TRBJ2-5; TRBD2 might be the D (6 bases). Germline V lookup: CDR1 SNHLY, CDR2 FYNNEI. Between the trimmed V and J ends, which lost 8 bases and 2 bases, there was a span of 6 bases. The CDR3 extends over 11 amino acids. The CDR3: CASGGQETQYF. CDR3 in DNA: TGTGCCAGCGGAGGGCAAGAGACCCAGTACTTC.

V and J are TRBV18 and TRBJ2-7; 7 nucleotides align to TRBD2. Germline CDR1 is KGHSH and CDR2 is LQKENI. The CDR3 spans 15 residues. The V segment lost 2 bases and the J segment 4 bases; nucleotides outside the gene matches: 8. The CDR3 bases are TGTGCCAGCTCACCAAGGCGGGAGAAGTGGTACGAGCAGTACTTC. Residues: CASSPRREKWYEQYF. The full variable domain, in which reference TRBV18 and TRBJ2-7 provide the parts outside the CDR3, is NAGVMQNPRHLVRRRGQEARLRCSPMKGHSHVYWYRQLPEEGLKFMVYLQKENIIDESGMPKERFSAEFPKEGPSILRIQQVVRGDSAAYFCASSPRREKWYEQYFGPGTRLTVT.

The V call is TRBV15, the J call TRBJ2-7, with 11 bases identical to TRBD2. J lost 5 bases, V lost 6 bases, and 3 bases had no gene match. The CDR3 runs to 13 residues. The germline V gene has CDR1 LNHNV and CDR2 YYDKDF (reference sequence). The CDR3 sequence is CATRRLAGNEQYF. The CDR3 bases are TGTGCCACCAGACGACTAGCGGGAAACGAGCAGTACTTC.

The chain combines TRBV19 with TRBJ1-1; no clear D. Germline V gene sequence: CDR1 LNHDA, CDR2 SQIVND (reference sequence). The germline V and J ends were trimmed by 5 bases and 2 bases, with 6 bases remaining between them. This CDR3 region has 12 residues. The CDR3 DNA sequence: TGTGCCAGTAGTTTACAAAACACTGAAGCTTTCTTT. Translated: CASSLQNTEAFF.

This clone is classed as medium-sized. The chain links TRBV15 to TRBJ1-4; D is uncertain. Trimming removed 0 bases at V and 6 bases at J, with 14 bases between. The CDR3 has 16 residues. In germline, CDR1 is LNHNV, CDR2 YYDKDF (reference sequence). CDR3 sequence reads: CATSRDLRGGDEKLFF. In DNA, the CDR3 is TGTGCCACCAGCAGAGATCTGCGGGGAGGAGATGAAAAACTGTTTTTT.

The chain uses TRBV10-1 and TRBJ2-7; 8 nucleotides line up with TRBD2. Germline values: CDR1 WNHNN, CDR2 SYGVQD (reference sequence). Losses at the gene ends were 2 bases for V and 4 bases for J; bases not matched to a gene: 7. The CDR3 spans 15 residues. CDR3 bases: TGCGCCAGCAGTGAGACCGGGACTAGTTTATACGAGCAGTACTTC. Protein: CASSETGTSLYEQYF.

This rearrangement joins TRBV10-3 to TRBJ1-2; D unclear. V lost 3 bases to trimming and J lost 4 bases, with 6 bases between them. The CDR3 totals 12 residues. Germline V lookup: CDR1 ENHRY, CDR2 SYGVKD. Here the CDR3 reads CAISDTGYGYTF. CDR3 in DNA: TGTGCCATCAGTGACACGGGCTATGGCTACACCTTC.

The chain links TRBV5-1 to TRBJ2-2, with D possibly TRBD2 on 5 matching bases. The ends were cut back, 0 bases at V and 4 bases at J, with 13 bases in the middle. The CDR3 is made up of 16 amino acids. Germline V lookup: CDR1 SGHRS, CDR2 YFSETQ. In nucleotides, the CDR3 is TGCGCCAGCAGCTTGGCGGCCGGGGTCAGCACCGGGGAGCTGTTTTTT. Protein: CASSLAAGVSTGELFF.

The chain recombines TRBV9 with TRBJ1-1; 10 bases are shared with TRBD1. Germline assignment: CDR1 SGDLS and CDR2 YYNGEE. The CDR3 is 20 residues long. The V and J ends lost 4 bases and 1 base, in that order; junction bases with no gene match: 19. CDR3 nucleotide sequence: TGTGCCAGCAGCCCGCCCCCGGGACAGGGGTCGCCGGATAAGAACACTGAAGCTTTCTTT. This encodes CASSPPPGQGSPDKNTEAFF.

The V and J genes are TRBV7-9 and TRBJ2-7; 7 bases are a match to TRBD1. Germline V gene sequence: CDR1 SEHNR, CDR2 FQNEAQ (reference sequence). With 8 bases clipped from V and 5 bases from J, the junction kept 12 bases outside the gene matches. The CDR3 is 14 residues long. The DNA of the CDR3 is TGTGCCAGCGCCCCGACAGGGATATCCCACGAGCAGTACTTC. Amino acid sequence: CASAPTGISHEQYF.

The rearrangement joins TRBV10-3 to TRBJ1-2; possible D gene TRBD1, 5 bases. From germline, CDR1 is ENHRY and CDR2 SYGVKD. This CDR3 is built from 14 residues. Trimming removed 3 bases at V and 1 base at J, with 9 bases between. This chain's CDR3 is CAISEQEFNYGYTF. The CDR3 DNA is TGTGCCATCAGTGAACAGGAGTTTAACTATGGCTACACCTTC.

V usage is TRBV19 and J usage is TRBJ2-5, with 11 bases identical to TRBD1. The V segment lost 5 bases and the J segment 2 bases; nucleotides outside the gene matches: 4. CDR1 and CDR2 (germline): LNHDA, SQIVND (reference sequence). The CDR3 runs 15 residues. In DNA, the CDR3 is TGTGCCAGTAGTGCAGGACAGGGGGCTCAAGAGACCCAGTACTTC. It specifies CASSAGQGAQETQYF.

This chain joins TRBV5-6 and TRBJ1-6; weak D call: TRBD1 (5 bases). CDR1 is SGHDT and CDR2 is YYEEEE in the germline V gene. Between the trimmed V and J ends, which lost 0 bases and 7 bases, there was a span of 17 bases. The length of the CDR3 is 17 residues. CDR3 nucleotides: TGTGCCAGCAGCTTGGCTGACCGGGACTTAGAAAATTCACCCCTCCACTTT. Protein product: CASSLADRDLENSPLHF.

V and J are TRBV5-1 and TRBJ2-3; 9 bases map to TRBD1. The trim removed 5 bases at V and 0 bases at J, leaving 4 bases unmatched. This CDR3 contains 15 residues. Germline-derived CDR1 and CDR2 are SGHRS and YFSETQ. As DNA, the CDR3 is TGCGCCAGCAGGGGACAGGGTGTGAGCACAGATACGCAGTATTTT. Translated: CASRGQGVSTDTQYF.

This sequence joins TRBV30 and TRBJ1-2; TRBD1 aligns across 8 bases. With 0 bases clipped from V and 7 bases from J, the junction kept 13 bases outside the gene matches. The CDR3 covers 16 residues. Germline V gives CDR1 GTSNPN, CDR2 SVGIG (reference sequence). The CDR3 region has the DNA TGTGCCTGGAGTGTCGCTCCGGGCAGGGGGCGCCTTGGCTACACCTTC. Amino acid sequence: CAWSVAPGRGRLGYTF.

This clone has just a few counts. V is TRBV4-3 and J is TRBJ1-1; D uncertain. CDR1 LGHNA and CDR2 YSLEER come from the germline V gene. Trimming took 3 bases from V and 4 from J, leaving 15 bases between them. The CDR3 is 15 amino acids. The CDR3 spells CASSHSGSVRTEAFF. The CDR3, as DNA: TGCGCCAGCAGCCATAGCGGTTCCGTACGCACTGAAGCTTTCTTT.

This chain links TRBV5-1 with TRBJ2-7; the D gene is possibly TRBD2 (5 bases). Trimming took off 0 bases at V and 3 bases at J, with 10 bases between the two ends. CDR3 size: 14 residues. Germline CDR1 is SGHRS and CDR2 is YFSETQ. DNA of the CDR3: TGCGCCAGCAGCTTGGCCGGACGGGACTACGAGCAGTACTTC. Its protein is CASSLAGRDYEQYF.

The V call is TRBV18, the J call TRBJ2-4; D may be TRBD1 (6 bases). The CDR3 is 15 residues long. The germline V gene has CDR1 KGHSH and CDR2 LQKENI. Deletions cut 0 bases from V and 6 bases from J, with 12 bases between. The CDR3 here is CASSPPNTGLNIQYF. The CDR3 coding sequence is TGTGCCAGCTCACCACCGAACACAGGGCTAAACATTCAGTACTTC. Supplemented by reference TRBV18 and TRBJ2-4, the full variable domain reads NAGVMQNPRHLVRRRGQEARLRCSPMKGHSHVYWYRQLPEEGLKFMVYLQKENIIDESGMPKERFSAEFPKEGPSILRIQQVVRGDSAAYFCASSPPNTGLNIQYFGAGTRLSVL.

The rearrangement uses TRBV4-1 and TRBJ2-3; TRBD2 matches 10 bases. V gave up 4 bases and J gave up 4 bases; unmatched junction bases: 2. The CDR3 covers 14 residues. The germline V gene has CDR1 MGHRA and CDR2 YSYEKL. The CDR3 reads CASSPSGSADTQYF. CDR3 DNA: TGCGCCAGCAGCCCTAGCGGGAGCGCAGATACGCAGTATTTT.

DNA of the CDR3: TGTGCCAGCAGCGTAGATTCGAACATTCAGTACTTC. Translated, it gives CASSVDSNIQYF. The chain recombines TRBV9 with TRBJ2-4; unclear D gene. Germline-derived CDR1 and CDR2 are SGDLS and YYNGEE. Trimming left V 0 bases short and J 7 bases short, with 5 bases between. CDR3 length: 12 amino acids.